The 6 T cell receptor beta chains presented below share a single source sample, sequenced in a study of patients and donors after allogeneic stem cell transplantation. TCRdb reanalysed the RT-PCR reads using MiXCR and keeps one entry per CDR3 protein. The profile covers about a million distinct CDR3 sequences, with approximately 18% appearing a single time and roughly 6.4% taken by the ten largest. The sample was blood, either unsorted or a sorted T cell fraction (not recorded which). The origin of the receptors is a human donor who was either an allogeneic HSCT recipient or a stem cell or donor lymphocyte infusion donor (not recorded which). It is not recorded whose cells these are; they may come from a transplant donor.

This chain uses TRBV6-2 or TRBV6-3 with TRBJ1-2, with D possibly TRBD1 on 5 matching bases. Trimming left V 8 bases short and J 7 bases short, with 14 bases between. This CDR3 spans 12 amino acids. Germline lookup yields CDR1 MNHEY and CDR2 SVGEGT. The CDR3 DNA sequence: TGTGCCAGCTGGCGCGGGGCGCGTGGCTACACCTTC. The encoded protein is CASWRGARGYTF.

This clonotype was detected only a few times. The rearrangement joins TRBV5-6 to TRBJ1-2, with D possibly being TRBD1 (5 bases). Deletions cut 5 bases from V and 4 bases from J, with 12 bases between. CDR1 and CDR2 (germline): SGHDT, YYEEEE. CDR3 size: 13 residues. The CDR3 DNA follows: TGTGCCAGCAGTTCTGACAGTGCCTATGGCTACACCTTC. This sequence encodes CASSSDSAYGYTF.

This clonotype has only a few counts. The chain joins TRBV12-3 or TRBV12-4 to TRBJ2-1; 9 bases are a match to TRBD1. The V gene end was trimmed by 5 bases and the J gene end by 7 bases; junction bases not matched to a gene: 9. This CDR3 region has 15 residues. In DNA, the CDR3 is TGTGCCAGCAGTCTGGGACAGGGTCGGTGGAATGAGCAGTTCTTC. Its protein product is CASSLGQGRWNEQFF.

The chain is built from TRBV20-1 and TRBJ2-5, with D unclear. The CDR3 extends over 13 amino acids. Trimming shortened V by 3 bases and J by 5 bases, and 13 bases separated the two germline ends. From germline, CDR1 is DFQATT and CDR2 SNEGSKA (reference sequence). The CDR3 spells CSARPEVKETQYF. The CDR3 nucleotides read TGCAGTGCTAGGCCAGAAGTAAAGGAGACCCAGTACTTC.

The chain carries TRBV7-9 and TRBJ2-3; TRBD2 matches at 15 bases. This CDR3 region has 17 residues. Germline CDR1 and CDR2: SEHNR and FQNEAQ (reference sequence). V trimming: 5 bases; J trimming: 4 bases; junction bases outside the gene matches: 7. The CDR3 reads CASSDLGLAGGSDTQYF. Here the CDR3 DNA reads TGTGCCAGCAGCGACTTGGGACTAGCGGGAGGATCAGATACGCAGTATTTT.

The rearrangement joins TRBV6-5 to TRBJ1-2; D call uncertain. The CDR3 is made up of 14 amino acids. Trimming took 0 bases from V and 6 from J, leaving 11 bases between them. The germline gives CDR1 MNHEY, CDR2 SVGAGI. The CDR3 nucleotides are TGTGCCAGCAGTTACTCCAGCGATTGGGATGGCTACACCTTC. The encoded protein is CASSYSSDWDGYTF.